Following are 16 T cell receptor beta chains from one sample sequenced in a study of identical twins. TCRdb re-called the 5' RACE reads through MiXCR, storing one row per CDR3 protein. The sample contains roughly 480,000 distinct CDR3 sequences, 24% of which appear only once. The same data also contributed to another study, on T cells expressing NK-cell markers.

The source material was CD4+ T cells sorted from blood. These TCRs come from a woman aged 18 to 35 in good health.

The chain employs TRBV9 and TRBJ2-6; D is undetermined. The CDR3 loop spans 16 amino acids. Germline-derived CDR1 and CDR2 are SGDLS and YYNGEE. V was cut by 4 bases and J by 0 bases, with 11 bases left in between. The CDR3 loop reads CASSSGNPSGANVLTF. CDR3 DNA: TGTGCCAGCAGCTCCGGAAACCCCTCTGGGGCCAACGTCCTGACTTTC. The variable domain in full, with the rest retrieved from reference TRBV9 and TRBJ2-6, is DSGVTQTPKHLITATGQRVTLRCSPRSGDLSVYWYQQSLDQGLQFLIQYYNGEERAKGNILERFSAQQFPDLHSELNLSSLELGDSALYFCASSSGNPSGANVLTFGAGSRLTVL.

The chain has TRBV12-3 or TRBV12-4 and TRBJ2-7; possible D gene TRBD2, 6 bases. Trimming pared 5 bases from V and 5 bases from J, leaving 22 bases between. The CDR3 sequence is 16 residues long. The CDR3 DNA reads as TGTGCCAGCAGTCCCCCGGGTAGCGGAGGGCAGGACGAGCAGTACTTC. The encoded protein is CASSPPGSGGQDEQYF.

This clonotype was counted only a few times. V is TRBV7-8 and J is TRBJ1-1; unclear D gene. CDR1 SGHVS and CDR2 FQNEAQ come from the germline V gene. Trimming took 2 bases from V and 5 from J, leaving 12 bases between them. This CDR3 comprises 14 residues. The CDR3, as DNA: TGTGCCAGCAGCTTACAGCCGACGCGGACTGAAGCTTTCTTT. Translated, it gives CASSLQPTRTEAFF. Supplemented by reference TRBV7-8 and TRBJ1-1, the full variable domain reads GAGVSQSPRYKVAKRGQDVALRCDPISGHVSLFWYQQALGQGPEFLTYFQNEAQLDKSGLPSDRFFAERPEGSVSTLKIQRTQQEDSAVYLCASSLQPTRTEAFFGQGTRLTVV.

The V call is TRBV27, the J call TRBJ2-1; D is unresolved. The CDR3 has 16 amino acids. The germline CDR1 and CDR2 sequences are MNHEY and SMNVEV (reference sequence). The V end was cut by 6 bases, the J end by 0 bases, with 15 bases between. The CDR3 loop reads CASRRTPLSSYNEQFF. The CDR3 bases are TGTGCCAGCAGGCGGACGCCTTTGAGCTCCTACAATGAGCAGTTCTTC.

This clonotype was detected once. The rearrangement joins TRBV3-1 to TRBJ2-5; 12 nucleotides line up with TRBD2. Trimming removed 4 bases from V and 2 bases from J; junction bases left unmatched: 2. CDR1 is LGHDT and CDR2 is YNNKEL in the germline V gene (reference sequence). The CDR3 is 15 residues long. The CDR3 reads CASSPGTSGQETQYF. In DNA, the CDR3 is TGTGCCAGCAGCCCAGGGACTAGCGGGCAAGAGACCCAGTACTTC.

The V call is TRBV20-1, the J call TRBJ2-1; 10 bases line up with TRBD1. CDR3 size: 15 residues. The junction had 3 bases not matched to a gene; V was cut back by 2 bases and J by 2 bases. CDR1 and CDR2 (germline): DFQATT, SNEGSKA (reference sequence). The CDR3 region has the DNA TGCAGTGCTAGACACGGGACAGGGGCCTACAATGAGCAGTTCTTC. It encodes CSARHGTGAYNEQFF.

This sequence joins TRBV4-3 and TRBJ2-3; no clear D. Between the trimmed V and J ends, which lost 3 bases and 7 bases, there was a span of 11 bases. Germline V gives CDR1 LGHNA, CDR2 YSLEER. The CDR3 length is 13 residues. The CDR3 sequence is CASSHRWLNTQYF. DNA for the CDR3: TGCGCCAGCAGCCACAGGTGGCTTAATACGCAGTATTTT.

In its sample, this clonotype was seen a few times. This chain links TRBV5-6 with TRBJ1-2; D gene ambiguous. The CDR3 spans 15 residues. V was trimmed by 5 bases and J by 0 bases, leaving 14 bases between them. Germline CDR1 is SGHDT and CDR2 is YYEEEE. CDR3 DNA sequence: TGTGCCAGCAGAACCCCCTTGAGTTCTAACTATGGCTACACCTTC. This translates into CASRTPLSSNYGYTF.

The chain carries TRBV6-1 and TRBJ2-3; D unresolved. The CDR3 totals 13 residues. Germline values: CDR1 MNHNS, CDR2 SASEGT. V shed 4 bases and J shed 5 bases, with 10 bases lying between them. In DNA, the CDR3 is TGTGCCAGCAGTGCCCAGATAGAAGATACGCAGTATTTT. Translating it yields CASSAQIEDTQYF.

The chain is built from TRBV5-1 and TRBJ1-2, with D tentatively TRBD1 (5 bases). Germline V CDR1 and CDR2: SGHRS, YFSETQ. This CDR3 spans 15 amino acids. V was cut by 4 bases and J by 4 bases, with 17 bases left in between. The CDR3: CASSQSTGGIYGYTF. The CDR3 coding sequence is TGCGCCAGCAGCCAGTCCACCGGGGGGATCTATGGCTACACCTTC.

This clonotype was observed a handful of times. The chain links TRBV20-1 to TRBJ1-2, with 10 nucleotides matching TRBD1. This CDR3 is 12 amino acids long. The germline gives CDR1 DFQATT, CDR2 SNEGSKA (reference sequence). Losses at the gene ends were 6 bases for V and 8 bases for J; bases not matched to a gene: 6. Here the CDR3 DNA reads TGCAGTGCGGCTGGGACAGGGGCCGGCTACACCTTC. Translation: CSAAGTGAGYTF.

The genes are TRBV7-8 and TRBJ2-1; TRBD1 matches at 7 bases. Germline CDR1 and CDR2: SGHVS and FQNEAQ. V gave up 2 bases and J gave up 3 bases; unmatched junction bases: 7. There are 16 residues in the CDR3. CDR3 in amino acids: CASSLRSGQIYNEQFF. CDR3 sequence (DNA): TGTGCCAGCAGCTTAAGATCGGGACAGATCTACAATGAGCAGTTCTTC.

Written as DNA, the CDR3 is TGTGCCAGCTCACCAAACAGCCCTAGCACAGATACGCAGTATTTT. Its translation is CASSPNSPSTDTQYF. The chain has TRBV18 and TRBJ2-3; no reliable D call. Trimming took off 2 bases at V and 0 bases at J, with 9 bases between the two ends. Looked up from germline, CDR1 is KGHSH and CDR2 is LQKENI. CDR3 length equals 15 residues.

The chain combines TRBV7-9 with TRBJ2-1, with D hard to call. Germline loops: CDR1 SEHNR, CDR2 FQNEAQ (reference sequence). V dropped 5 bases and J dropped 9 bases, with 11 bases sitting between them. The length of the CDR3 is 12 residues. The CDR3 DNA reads TGTGCCAGCAGCCCGGATTATAGTGAGCAGTTCTTC. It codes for CASSPDYSEQFF.

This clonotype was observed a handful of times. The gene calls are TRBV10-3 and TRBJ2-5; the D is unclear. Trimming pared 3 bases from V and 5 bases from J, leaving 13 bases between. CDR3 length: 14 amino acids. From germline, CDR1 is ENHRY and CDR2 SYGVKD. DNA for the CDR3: TGTGCCATCAGTGACCCGGGTCATCGGGAGACCCAGTACTTC. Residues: CAISDPGHRETQYF.

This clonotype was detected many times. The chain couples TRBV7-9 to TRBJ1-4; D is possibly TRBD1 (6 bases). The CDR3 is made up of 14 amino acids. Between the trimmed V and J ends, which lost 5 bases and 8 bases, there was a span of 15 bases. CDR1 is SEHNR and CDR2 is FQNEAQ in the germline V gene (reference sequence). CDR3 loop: CASSPQGLGEKLFF. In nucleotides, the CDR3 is TGTGCCAGCAGCCCACAGGGTCTTGGGGAAAAACTGTTTTTT.